A selection of T cell receptor beta chains follows, all from one sample in a study of response to subunit inactivated influenza vaccine. TCRdb reprocessed the RT-PCR reads via MiXCR and lists one record per CDR3 protein. Among fewer than 700,000 distinct CDR3 sequences listed, 10% to 15% were seen once. Sample: PBMCs from blood, taken 40 to 50 days after vaccination. Receptors were obtained from a man between 45 and 60 years old who received an inactivated influenza vaccine. Both conserved end residues are part of each CDR3. A D gene is named only where the DNA matches it firmly. A clone size is listed for some rows: how often the clone was seen (once, few, many), or a class if it is expanded.

TRBV6-1	-	TRBJ2-3	few	TGTGCCAGCAGTGCGGCTTCACCCACAGATACGCAGTATTTT	CASSAASPTDTQYF
TRBV7-2	-	TRBJ2-5	-	TGTGCCAGCAGCTCCTACCCATCCGCCCAGTACTTC	CASSSYPSAQYF
TRBV9	-	TRBJ1-1	few	TGTGCCAGCAGCGCGGGACTTGTCGAAGCTGAAGCTTTCTTT	CASSAGLVEAEAFF
TRBV6-5	-	TRBJ2-3	few	TGTGCCAGCAGTTACTCGCCGTGGGAGATAGGAGATACGCAGTATTTT	CASSYSPWEIGDTQYF
TRBV7-2	-	TRBJ2-1	-	TGTGCCAGCAGCTTACTGGGGGTTGGCTCCTACAATGAGCAGTTCTTC	CASSLLGVGSYNEQFF
TRBV19	TRBD2	TRBJ2-7	-	TGTGCCAGTAGCCCAATACAAGCGGGATCCTACGAGCAGTACTTC	CASSPIQAGSYEQYF
TRBV29-1	TRBD2	TRBJ2-3	-	TGCAGCGTTCAGGGACTAGCGGGACATTCCACAGATACGCAGTATTTT	CSVQGLAGHSTDTQYF
TRBV7-9	TRBD2	TRBJ2-1	-	TGTGCCAGCAACGAGGGACTAGCGGGAGACAATGAGCAGTTCTTC	CASNEGLAGDNEQFF
TRBV25-1	-	TRBJ2-3	-	TGTGCCAGCAGTGGTTTAGACAGCACAGATACGCAGTATTTT	CASSGLDSTDTQYF
TRBV6-1	-	TRBJ1-1	few	TGTGCCAGTATGTTGAGAAGAAACACTGAAGCTTTCTTT	CASMLRRNTEAFF
TRBV20-1	-	TRBJ2-7	-	TGCAGTGCTAGAGATGTGGGAGTGGGGGAGCAGTACTTC	CSARDVGVGEQYF
TRBV3-1	-	TRBJ2-1	-	TGTGCCAGCAGCCGGTATGGCGGTAGGGGATACAATGAGCAGTCCTTC	CASSRYGGRGYNEQSF
TRBV4-3	-	TRBJ2-2	few	TGCGCCAGCAGCCAATCAGCGGGGAACACCGGGGAGCTGTTTTTT	CASSQSAGNTGELFF
TRBV5-1	-	TRBJ1-1	-	TGCGCCAGCAGCGTGAACATAGGGATGAACACTGAAGCTTTCTTT	CASSVNIGMNTEAFF
TRBV20-1	TRBD1	TRBJ1-4	few	TGCAGTGCAAACAGGGGGATTGGTGAAAAACTGTTTTTT	CSANRGIGEKLFF
TRBV4-2	-	TRBJ2-1	many	TGTGCCAGCGGGCGCGACGGGAAAAGACCCTACAATGAGCAGTTCTTC	CASGRDGKRPYNEQFF
TRBV7-2	TRBD2	TRBJ2-2	-	TGTGCCAGCAGGCCCACTAGCGGGGCGAACACCGGGGAGCTGTTTTTT	CASRPTSGANTGELFF
TRBV14	-	TRBJ1-1	few	TGTGCCAGCAGTCCCTTGGACAGAGCTGAAGCTTTCTTT	CASSPLDRAEAFF
TRBV2	TRBD2	TRBJ2-7	few	TGTGCCAGCAGCGCTCCTAGCGGAGAAGCCTACGAGCAGTACTTC	CASSAPSGEAYEQYF
TRBV5-1	-	TRBJ2-7	many	TGCGCCAGCAGCTTCGAGGGCGCCACCTACGAGCAGTACTTC	CASSFEGATYEQYF
TRBV24-1	-	TRBJ2-5	-	TGTGCCACCAGTGACCCCACAGAATTTCAAGAGACCCAGTACTTC	CATSDPTEFQETQYF
TRBV20-1	TRBD1	TRBJ2-6	few	TGCAGTGCCGCACAACAGGGGGTCTTAACTGGGGCCAACGTCCTGACTTTC	CSAAQQGVLTGANVLTF
TRBV5-5	-	TRBJ2-7	few	TGTGCCAGCAGCAAGCCTGGGACTGAGGTTTACGAGCAGTACTTC	CASSKPGTEVYEQYF